The rows below give T cell receptor beta chains drawn from one sample of a study of human T cells and chemical hapten exposure. TCRdb fed the RACE reads into MiXCR, producing one record per CDR3 protein. The sample yields 40,000 or so distinct CDR3 sequences, over 3.5% seen once. The starting material was whole blood, obtained in connection with sensitization to the hapten diphenylcyclopropenone (DPC). The receptors stem from a man between 45 and 60 years old with alopecia areata. Some clones in this sample may be carry-over from other donors' samples. Each CDR3 is given with its conserved first and last residue. The order of the fields is J gene, clone size, CDR3 length, D gene, V gene, CDR3 DNA, CDR3 protein. A D gene is named only where the DNA matches it firmly. Clone size is shown for a subset of rows, as once, few, many or a class of expanded clone.

>TRBJ2-1|many|16|TRBD2|TRBV5-1
TGCGCCAGCAGCTTGGGTTCTAGCGGGGTCTACAATGAGCAGTTCTTC
CASSLGSSGVYNEQFF
>TRBJ2-2|NA|14|TRBD2|TRBV6-1
TGTGCCAGCAGTGAACTAGCGGACACCGGGGAGCTGTTTTTT
CASSELADTGELFF
>TRBJ1-2|once|13|TRBD1|TRBV3-1
TGTGCCAGCAGCTGGACAGGGTCCTGGGGCTACACCTTC
CASSWTGSWGYTF
>TRBJ1-4|many|16|TRBD1|TRBV6-1
TGTGCCAGCAGTGAACGCGGGACAGTGAAGGGAGAAAAACTGTTTTTT
CASSERGTVKGEKLFF
>TRBJ2-7|many|15|NA|TRBV4-1
TGCGCCAGCAGCCCCCCTCGGACGGAGACCTACGAGCAGTACTTC
CASSPPRTETYEQYF
>TRBJ1-2|many|12|NA|TRBV29-1
TGCAGCGCCAGAGGAAATAACTATGGCTACACCTTC
CSARGNNYGYTF
>TRBJ1-4|many|16|NA|TRBV6-4
TGTGCCAGCAAATTCCGGACAGAGCGTGATGTTGAAAAACTGTTTTTT
CASKFRTERDVEKLFF
>TRBJ2-3|NA|10|NA|TRBV29-1
TGCAGCGGCGAGGAGGATACGCAGTATTTT
CSGEEDTQYF
>TRBJ2-1|many|16|TRBD2|TRBV5-1
TGCGCCAGCAGCCCCCGCGGGGGGGGATCCTACAATGAGCAGTTCTTC
CASSPRGGGSYNEQFF
>TRBJ1-6|many|13|NA|TRBV27
TGTGCCAGCAGACAGAGTTATAATTCACCCCTCCACTTT
CASRQSYNSPLHF
>TRBJ2-2|many|15|TRBD1|TRBV7-9
TGTGCCAGCAGCTCCGGACAGGGCAACACCGGGGAGCTGTTTTTT
CASSSGQGNTGELFF
>TRBJ2-3|many|13|TRBD1|TRBV28
TGTGCCAGCAGGGGGACAGGGCCAGATACGCAGTATTTT
CASRGTGPDTQYF
>TRBJ1-1|many|14|NA|TRBV3-1
TGTGCCAGCAGCCAGCCAACAGCGAACACTGAAGCTTTCTTT
CASSQPTANTEAFF
>TRBJ1-1|many|11|TRBD1|TRBV20-1
TGCAGTGCTAGTAGGACAGGGCAAGCTTTCTTT
CSASRTGQAFF
>TRBJ2-2|many|15|NA|TRBV3-1
TGTGCCAGCAGCCAAGATCGCCTTCACACCGGGGAGCTGTTTTTT
CASSQDRLHTGELFF
>TRBJ2-2|many|18|TRBD2|TRBV29-1
TGCAGCGTTGAAGGATCTAGCGGGACGTTCGCGAACACCGGGGAGCTGTTTTTT
CSVEGSSGTFANTGELFF
>TRBJ1-3|NA|15|NA|TRBV5-1
TGCGCCAGCAGCTTGGCGGCAGCCCCTGGAAACACCATATATTTT
CASSLAAAPGNTIYF
>TRBJ1-6|few|16|NA|TRBV12-3/TRBV12-4
TGTGCCAGCAGCAAAAGCCGGGACCCCGGACGTTCACCCCTCCACTTT
CASSKSRDPGRSPLHF
>TRBJ2-1|many|14|NA|TRBV5-1
TGCGCCAGCAGCTTGGTAGCAGGGACGAGGGAGCAGTTCTTC
CASSLVAGTREQFF
>TRBJ2-7|many|13|NA|TRBV6-1
TGTGCCAGCGGATACAGGTCGCTTTACGAGCAGTACTTC
CASGYRSLYEQYF
>TRBJ2-2|few|18|TRBD1|TRBV7-9
TGTGCCAGCAGCCCACAAAAGACAGGGATCCCTAACACCGGGGAGCTGTTTTTT
CASSPQKTGIPNTGELFF
>TRBJ2-7|many|14|TRBD1|TRBV9
TGTGCCAGCAGCGCCAGTCAGGGGGCCCCTAATCTGTACTTC
CASSASQGAPNLYF
>TRBJ2-4|many|13|NA|TRBV6-2/TRBV6-3
TGTGCCAGCAGTTACTCCGCGGAAAACATTCAGTACTTC
CASSYSAENIQYF
>TRBJ2-3|many|17|TRBD2|TRBV7-2
TGTGCCAGCAGCTTAGCGCTAACTAGCGGGAGTCTAGATACGCAGTATTTT
CASSLALTSGSLDTQYF
>TRBJ2-5|few|14|NA|TRBV11-1
TGTGCCAGCAGCCCCTCGCCTAGTAGAGAGACCCAGTACTTC
CASSPSPSRETQYF
>TRBJ1-5|many|15|NA|TRBV28
TGTGCCAGCAGTCTCTCAGGTCTTGGGGATCAGCCCCAGCATTTT
CASSLSGLGDQPQHF
>TRBJ1-1|many|14|NA|TRBV29-1
TGCAGCGCCACAAATGTAGGATTGGCCACTGAAGCTTTCTTT
CSATNVGLATEAFF